This T cell receptor (beta chain) was documented in a study of blood T cell repertoires in COVID-19. Study as a whole: The analysed material was cDNA or gDNA that came from T cells, B-cell-depleted T cells, or PBMCs.

In the original workflow: Researchers report that nucleated cell counts were estimated from reference gene primer amplification. Sequencing was performed with immunoSEQ multiplex PCR; in TCRdb, only in-frame clones are kept and a portion is missing. V, J and clone size derive from that table, while D and trimming were established from the DNA sequence. Among tens of thousands of clones listed, 80% to 90% were seen once. The origin of this receptor is a man aged 80 or over with acute or convalescent COVID-19. Sequencing used peripheral blood.

DNA for the CDR3: TGTGCCAGCAGGGGACTAGCGGGGGACCCCAGCTACAATGAGCAGTTCTTC. Translation: CASRGLAGDPSYNEQFF. This rearrangement joins TRBV7-2 to TRBJ2-1; 14 bases align to TRBD2. CDR1 and CDR2 from the germline V gene are SGHTA and FQGNSA. The CDR3 has 17 amino acids. Trimming cost V 6 bases and J 3 bases; bases outside gene matches: 7.